This T cell receptor (beta chain) stems from a study of CD8+ T cells in alopecia areata. Study background: Patients in the study were on tofacitinib for 6 to 18 months, then off it for 6 months.

Peripheral blood and lesional scalp punch biopsies were taken from alopecia areata patients. Cell sorting on a FACSAria was used to separate CD4+ and CD8+ T cells from the PBMCs. Sequencing relied on a cDNA template that was reverse transcribed from extracted RNA. The table came from immunoSEQ multiplex PCR; TCRdb's copy has only in-frame clones and leaves some out. Of about 200,000 clones in the sample, around 62% were seen once. With V trimmed by 4 bases and J by 0 bases, 3 bases remained unmatched. Germline lookup yields CDR1 SGHRS and CDR2 YFSETQ. The CDR3 consists of 14 residues. Source: CD4+ T cells sorted from blood, taken at week 0. The chain combines TRBV5-1 with TRBJ1-1, with 7 positions matching TRBD1. This sequence originates from a human donor with alopecia areata. CDR3 protein: CASSITGVNTEAFF. Here the CDR3 DNA reads TGCGCCAGCAGCATCACAGGGGTGAACACTGAAGCTTTCTTT.